This T cell receptor beta chain was retrieved from a study of regulatory T cells in long-lasting Graves disease. The wider study: Prior antithyroid drug treatment in newly diagnosed Graves' patients lasted under 3 months.

Libraries of TCR beta came from iRepertoire HTBI primers plus Arm-PCR of CDR3 regions. TCRdb reprocessed the multiplex PCR reads via MiXCR and lists one record per CDR3 protein. The data show around 420,000 distinct CDR3 sequences, about 14% seen once. V shed 3 bases and J 0 bases; nucleotides not matched to a gene: 9. This CDR3 has 18 amino acids. The germline V gene has CDR1 MDHEN and CDR2 SYDVKM. In this sample, this clonotype turned up a few times. The time point: newly diagnosed GD, antithyroid drugs for less than 3 months. TCR sequences were obtained from RNA taken from PBMCs. Criteria from the American Thyroid Association guidelines were applied to diagnose Graves' disease.

This receptor was identified in a female donor with Graves disease. The chain recombines TRBV28 with TRBJ2-3, with 10 bases lining up with TRBD2. Material: peripheral blood mononuclear cells (PBMCs), obtained at new diagnosis, from a patient treated with antithyroid drugs. The CDR3: CASSLGLAWGTSTDTQYF. The DNA of the CDR3 is TGTGCCAGCAGTTTGGGACTAGCGTGGGGAACTAGCACAGATACGCAGTATTTT. Drawing the rest from reference TRBV28 and TRBJ2-3, the complete variable domain is DVKVTQSSRYLVKRTGEKVFLECVQDMDHENMFWYRQDPGLGLRLIYFSYDVKMKEKGDIPEGYSVSREKKERFSLILESASTNQTSMYLCASSLGLAWGTSTDTQYFGPGTRLTVL.